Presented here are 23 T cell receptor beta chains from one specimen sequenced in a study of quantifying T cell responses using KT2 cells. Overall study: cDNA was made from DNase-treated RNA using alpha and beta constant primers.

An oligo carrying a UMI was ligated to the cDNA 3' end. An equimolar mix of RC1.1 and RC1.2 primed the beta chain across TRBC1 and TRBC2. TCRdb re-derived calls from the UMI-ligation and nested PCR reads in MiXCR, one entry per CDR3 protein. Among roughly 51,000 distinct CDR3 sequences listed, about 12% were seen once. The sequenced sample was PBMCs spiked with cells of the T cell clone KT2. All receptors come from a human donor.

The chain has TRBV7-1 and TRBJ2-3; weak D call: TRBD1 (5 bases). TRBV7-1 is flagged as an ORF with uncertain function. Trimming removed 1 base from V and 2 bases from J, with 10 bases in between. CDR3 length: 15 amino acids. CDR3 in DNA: TGTGCCAGCAGCTCAGGACAGATACCCACAGATACGCAGTATTTT. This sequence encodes CASSSGQIPTDTQYF.

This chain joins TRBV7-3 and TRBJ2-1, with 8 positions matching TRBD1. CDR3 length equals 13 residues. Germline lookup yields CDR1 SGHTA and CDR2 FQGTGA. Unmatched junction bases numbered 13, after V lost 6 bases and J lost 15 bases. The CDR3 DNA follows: TGTGCCAGCAGTCGGAGCCCGGGACAGGTGTCGTTCTTC. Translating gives CASSRSPGQVSFF.

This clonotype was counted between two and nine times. DNA for the CDR3: TGTGCCACCAGCAGCTCGGACAGGGATTACGAAAAACTGTTTTTT. This gives the protein CATSSSDRDYEKLFF. This chain uses TRBV15 with TRBJ1-4, with 8 bases that match TRBD1. Per the germline V gene, CDR1 is LNHNV and CDR2 is YYDKDF (reference sequence). With V trimmed by 3 bases and J by 8 bases, 8 bases remained unmatched. This CDR3 comprises 15 residues. The full variable domain, rest sourced from reference TRBV15 and TRBJ1-4, is DAMVIQNPRYQVTQFGKPVTLSCSQTLNHNVMYWYQQKSSQAPKLLFHYYDKDFNNEADTPDNFQSRRPNTSFCFLDIRSPGLGDTAMYLCATSSSDRDYEKLFFGSGTQLSVL.

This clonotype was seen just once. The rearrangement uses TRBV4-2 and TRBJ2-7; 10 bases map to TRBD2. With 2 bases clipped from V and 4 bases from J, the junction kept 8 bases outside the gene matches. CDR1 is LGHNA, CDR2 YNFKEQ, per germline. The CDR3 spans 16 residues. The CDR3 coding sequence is TGTGCCAGCAGCCAAATTCTAGCGGGAGTCGAATACGAGCAGTACTTC. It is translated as CASSQILAGVEYEQYF.

Written as DNA, the CDR3 is TGTGCCAGCAGCCTTAGGACTATCCAAGAGACCCAGTACTTC. Protein sequence: CASSLRTIQETQYF. The chain uses TRBV11-2 and TRBJ2-5; maybe TRBD2 (6 bases). Germline V gene data show CDR1 as SGHAT and CDR2 as FQNNGV. V lost 5 bases to trimming and J lost 1 base, with 11 bases between them. The CDR3 loop spans 14 amino acids.

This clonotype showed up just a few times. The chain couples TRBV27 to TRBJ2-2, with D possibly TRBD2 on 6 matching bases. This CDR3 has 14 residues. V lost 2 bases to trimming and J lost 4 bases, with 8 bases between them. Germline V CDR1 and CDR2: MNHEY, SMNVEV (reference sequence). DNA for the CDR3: TGTGCCAGCAGTTTAAGGGGAGGCACCGGGGAGCTGTTTTTT. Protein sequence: CASSLRGGTGELFF.

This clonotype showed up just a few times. DNA for the CDR3: TGTGCCAGCAGTGGGGAAGGCCTACAGACAGATACGCAGTATTTT. As protein: CASSGEGLQTDTQYF. The chain uses TRBV6-1 and TRBJ2-3; D is undetermined. Deletions cut 4 bases from V and 3 bases from J, with 14 bases between. The CDR3 loop spans 15 amino acids. CDR1 and CDR2 from the germline V gene are MNHNS and SASEGT.

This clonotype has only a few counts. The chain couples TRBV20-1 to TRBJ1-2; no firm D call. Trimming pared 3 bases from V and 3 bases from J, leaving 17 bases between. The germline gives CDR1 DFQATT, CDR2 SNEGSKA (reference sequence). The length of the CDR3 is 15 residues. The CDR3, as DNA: TGCAGTGCTAGTCGGATTAACCCTCGGGACTATGGCTACACCTTC. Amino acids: CSASRINPRDYGYTF.

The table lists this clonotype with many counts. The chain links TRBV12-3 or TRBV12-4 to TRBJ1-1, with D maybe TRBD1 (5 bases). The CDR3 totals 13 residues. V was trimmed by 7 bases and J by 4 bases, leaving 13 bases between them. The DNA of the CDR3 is TGTGCCAGCAACATTCCCGGGGGCACTGAAGCTTTCTTT. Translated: CASNIPGGTEAFF.

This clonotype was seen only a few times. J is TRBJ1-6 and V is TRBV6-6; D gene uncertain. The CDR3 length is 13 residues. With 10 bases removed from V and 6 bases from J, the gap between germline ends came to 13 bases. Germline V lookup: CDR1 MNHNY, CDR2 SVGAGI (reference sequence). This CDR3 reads CAKKPPPNSPLHF. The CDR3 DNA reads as TGTGCCAAAAAACCCCCGCCTAATTCACCCCTCCACTTT.

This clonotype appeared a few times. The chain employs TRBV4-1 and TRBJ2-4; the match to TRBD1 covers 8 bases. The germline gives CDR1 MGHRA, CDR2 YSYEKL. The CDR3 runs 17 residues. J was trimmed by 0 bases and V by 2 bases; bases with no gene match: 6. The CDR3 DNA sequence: TGCGCCAGCAGCCAACTATCCGGGACAGGAGCCAAAAACATTCAGTACTTC. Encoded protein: CASSQLSGTGAKNIQYF.

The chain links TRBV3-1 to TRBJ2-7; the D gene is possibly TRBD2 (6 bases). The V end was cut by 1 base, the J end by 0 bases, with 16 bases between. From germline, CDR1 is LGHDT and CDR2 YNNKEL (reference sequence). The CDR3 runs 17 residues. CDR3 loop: CASSQVSGGVSSYEQYF. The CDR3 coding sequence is TGTGCCAGCAGCCAAGTAAGCGGCGGGGTTAGCTCCTACGAGCAGTACTTC.

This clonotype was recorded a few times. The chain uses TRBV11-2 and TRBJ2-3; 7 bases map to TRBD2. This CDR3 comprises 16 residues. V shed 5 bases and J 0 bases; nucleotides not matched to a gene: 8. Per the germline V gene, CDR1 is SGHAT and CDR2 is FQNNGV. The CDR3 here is CASSAVPGGSTDTQYF. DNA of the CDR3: TGTGCCAGCAGCGCTGTGCCGGGAGGAAGCACAGATACGCAGTATTTT.

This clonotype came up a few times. The CDR3 region is CASRTGPNWGEQYF. The DNA for the CDR3 is TGTGCCAGCAGAACCGGACCTAACTGGGGGGAGCAGTACTTC. V and J are TRBV3-1 and TRBJ2-7; D may be TRBD1 or TRBD2 (5 bases each). CDR3 length equals 14 residues. V shed 6 bases and J shed 7 bases, with 19 bases lying between them. Germline CDR1 LGHDT, CDR2 YNNKEL (reference sequence).

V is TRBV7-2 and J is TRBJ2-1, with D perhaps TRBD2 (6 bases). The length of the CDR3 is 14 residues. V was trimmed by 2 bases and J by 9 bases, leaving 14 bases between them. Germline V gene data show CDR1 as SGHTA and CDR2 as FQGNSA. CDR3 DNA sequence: TGTGCCAGCAGCTTATTCGGGAGTATCAGTGAGCAGTTCTTC. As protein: CASSLFGSISEQFF.

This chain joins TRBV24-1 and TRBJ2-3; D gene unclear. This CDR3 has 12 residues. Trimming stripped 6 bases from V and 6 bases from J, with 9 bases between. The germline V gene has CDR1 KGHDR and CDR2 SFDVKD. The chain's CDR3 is CATSFNADTQYF. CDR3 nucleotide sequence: TGTGCCACCAGTTTTAACGCGGATACGCAGTATTTT.

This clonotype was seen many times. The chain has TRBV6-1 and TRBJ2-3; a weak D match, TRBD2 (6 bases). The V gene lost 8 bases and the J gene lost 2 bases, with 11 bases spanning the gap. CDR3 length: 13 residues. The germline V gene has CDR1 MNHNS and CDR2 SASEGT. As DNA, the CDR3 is TGTGCCAGCCAGCGGGTAGACACAGATACGCAGTATTTT. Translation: CASQRVDTDTQYF.

The CDR3 region has the DNA TGCAGCGTTGAATGGGACGGCCAAGAGACCCAGTACTTC. Protein sequence: CSVEWDGQETQYF. This rearrangement joins TRBV29-1 to TRBJ2-5; D possibly matches TRBD1 or TRBD2 (5 bases each). Looked up from germline, CDR1 is SQVTM and CDR2 is ANQGSEA. V was clipped by 2 bases and J by 1 base, with 8 bases between them. The CDR3 is 13 residues long. The full variable domain, completed using reference TRBV29-1 and TRBJ2-5, is SAVISQKPSRDICQRGTSLTIQCQVDSQVTMMFWYRQQPGQSLTLIATANQGSEATYESGFVIDKFPISRPNLTFSTLTVSNMSPEDSSIYLCSVEWDGQETQYFGPGTRLLVL.

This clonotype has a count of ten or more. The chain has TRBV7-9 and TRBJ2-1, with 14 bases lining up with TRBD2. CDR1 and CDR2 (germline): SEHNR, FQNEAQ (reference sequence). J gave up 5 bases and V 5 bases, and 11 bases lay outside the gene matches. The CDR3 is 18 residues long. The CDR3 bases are TGTGCCAGCAGCCCGACGACTAGCGGGAGGGCCAATCACAATGAGCAGTTCTTC. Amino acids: CASSPTTSGRANHNEQFF.

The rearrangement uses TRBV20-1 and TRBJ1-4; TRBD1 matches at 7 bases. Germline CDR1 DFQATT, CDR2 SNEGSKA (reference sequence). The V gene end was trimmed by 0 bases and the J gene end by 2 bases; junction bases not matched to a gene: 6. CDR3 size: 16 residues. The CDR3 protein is CSARDYRGATNEKLFF. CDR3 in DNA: TGCAGTGCTAGAGATTACAGGGGAGCTACTAATGAAAAACTGTTTTTT.

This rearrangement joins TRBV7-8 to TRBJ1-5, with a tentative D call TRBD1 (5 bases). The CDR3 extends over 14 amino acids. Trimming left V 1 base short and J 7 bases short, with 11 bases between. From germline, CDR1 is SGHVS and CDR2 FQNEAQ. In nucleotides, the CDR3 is TGTGCCAGCAGCTTAGACGGGGACGGGCAGCCCCAGCATTTT. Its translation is CASSLDGDGQPQHF.

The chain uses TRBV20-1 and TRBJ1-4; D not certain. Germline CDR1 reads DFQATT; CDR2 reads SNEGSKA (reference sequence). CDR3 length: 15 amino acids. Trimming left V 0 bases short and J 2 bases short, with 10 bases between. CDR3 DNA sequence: TGCAGTGCTAGAGACCCCGGTAGCACTAATGAAAAACTGTTTTTT. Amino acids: CSARDPGSTNEKLFF.

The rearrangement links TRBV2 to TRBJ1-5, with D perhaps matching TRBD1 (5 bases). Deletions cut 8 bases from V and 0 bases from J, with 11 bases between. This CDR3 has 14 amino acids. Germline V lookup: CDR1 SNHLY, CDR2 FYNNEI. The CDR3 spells CASQDTDSNQPQHF. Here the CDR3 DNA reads TGTGCCAGCCAGGACACAGATAGCAATCAGCCCCAGCATTTT.